This T cell receptor beta chain was obtained from a study of beta chain features in type 1 diabetes. V was clipped by 2 bases and J by 1 base, with 5 bases between them. The germline V gene encodes CDR1 SGHTS and CDR2 YDEGEE. The length of the CDR3 is 13 residues. As to this clone: The antigen is undetermined.

Study results and caveats: It was possible that PCR favored shorter templates, equally so in patients and controls. A definitive answer on HLA type influencing TCRB rearrangement was not reached here. Shorter TCRB CDR3s, moderately but significantly so, were found in Type 1 diabetes patients in all four CD4+ subsets.

Isolated RNA was reverse transcribed in full, so expressed TCRB transcripts were sequenced. Assay used: immunoSEQ multiplex PCR; TCRdb lists only in-frame clones, some missing. Among about half a million clones listed, 11% were seen once. Source material: naive CD4+ T cells from blood. The receptor was isolated from a woman aged 18-29 years in good health. This chain connects TRBV5-8 to TRBJ2-3; D unclear. The CDR3 reads CASSFPGTDTQYF. DNA for the CDR3: TGTGCCAGCAGCTTCCCCGGCACAGATACGCAGTATTTT.